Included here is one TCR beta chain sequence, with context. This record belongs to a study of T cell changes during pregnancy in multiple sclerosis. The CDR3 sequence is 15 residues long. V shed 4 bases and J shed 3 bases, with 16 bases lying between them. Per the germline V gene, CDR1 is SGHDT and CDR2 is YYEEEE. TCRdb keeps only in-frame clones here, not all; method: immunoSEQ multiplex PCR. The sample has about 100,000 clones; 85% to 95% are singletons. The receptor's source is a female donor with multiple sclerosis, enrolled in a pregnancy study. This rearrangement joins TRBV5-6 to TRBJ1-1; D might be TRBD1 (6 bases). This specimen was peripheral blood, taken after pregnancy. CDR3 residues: CASSQTGSPYTEAFF. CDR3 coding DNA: TGTGCCAGCAGCCAAACAGGGAGTCCTTACACTGAAGCTTTCTTT.